Listed here is a single T cell receptor (beta chain). Measured with immunoSEQ multiplex PCR; TCRdb has only the in-frame clones, and not every one. The repertoire holds 130,000 to 150,000 clones, with approximately 90% as singletons. These data come from a study of blood T cell repertoires in COVID-19. Study in general: Samples representing acute and convalescent COVID-19 were sourced from the United States, Italy and Spain. Sources were T cells, B-cell-depleted T cells, or PBMCs; the material itself was cDNA or gDNA.

The length of the CDR3 is 14 residues. From germline, CDR1 is LNHNV and CDR2 YYDKDF (reference sequence). Between the trimmed V and J ends, which lost 2 bases and 0 bases, there was a span of 7 bases. The material sequenced was peripheral blood. The clonotype comes from a woman aged 55-70 years with active COVID-19. The V call is TRBV15, the J call TRBJ2-5; D possibly corresponds to TRBD2 (6 bases). Here the CDR3 reads CATSRWTNQETQYF. The CDR3 DNA sequence: TGTGCCACCAGCAGATGGACTAACCAAGAGACCCAGTACTTC.